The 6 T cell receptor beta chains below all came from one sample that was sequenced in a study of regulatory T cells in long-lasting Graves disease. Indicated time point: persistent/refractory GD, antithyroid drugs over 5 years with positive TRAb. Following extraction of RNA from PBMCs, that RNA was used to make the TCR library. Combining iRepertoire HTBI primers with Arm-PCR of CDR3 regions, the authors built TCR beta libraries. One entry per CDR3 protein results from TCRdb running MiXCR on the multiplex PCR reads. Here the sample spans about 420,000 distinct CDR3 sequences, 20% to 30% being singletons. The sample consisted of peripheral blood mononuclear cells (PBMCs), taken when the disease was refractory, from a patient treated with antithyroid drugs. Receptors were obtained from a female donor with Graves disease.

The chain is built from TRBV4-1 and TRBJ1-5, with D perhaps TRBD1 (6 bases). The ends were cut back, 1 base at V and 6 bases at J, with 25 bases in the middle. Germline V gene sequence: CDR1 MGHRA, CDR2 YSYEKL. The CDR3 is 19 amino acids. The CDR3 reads CASSQVVIPPPGAVQPQHF. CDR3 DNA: TGCGCCAGCAGCCAAGTCGTGATTCCCCCACCAGGGGCGGTTCAGCCCCAGCATTTT.

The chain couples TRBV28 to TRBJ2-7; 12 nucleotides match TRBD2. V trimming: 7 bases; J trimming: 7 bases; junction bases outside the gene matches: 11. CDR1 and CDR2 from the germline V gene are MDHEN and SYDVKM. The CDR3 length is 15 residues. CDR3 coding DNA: TGTGCCAGCAAAAACGGACTAGCGGGGACTCGGGAGCAGTACTTC. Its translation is CASKNGLAGTREQYF. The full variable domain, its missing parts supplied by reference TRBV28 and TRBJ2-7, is DVKVTQSSRYLVKRTGEKVFLECVQDMDHENMFWYRQDPGLGLRLIYFSYDVKMKEKGDIPEGYSVSREKKERFSLILESASTNQTSMYLCASKNGLAGTREQYFGPGTRLTVT.

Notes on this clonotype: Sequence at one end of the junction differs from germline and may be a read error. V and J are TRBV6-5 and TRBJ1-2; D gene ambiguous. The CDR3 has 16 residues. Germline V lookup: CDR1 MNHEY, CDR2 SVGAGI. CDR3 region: CASSYDGGGRLYGHTF. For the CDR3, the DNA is TGTGCCAGCAGTTACGATGGAGGAGGACGGCTCTATGGCCACACCTTC.

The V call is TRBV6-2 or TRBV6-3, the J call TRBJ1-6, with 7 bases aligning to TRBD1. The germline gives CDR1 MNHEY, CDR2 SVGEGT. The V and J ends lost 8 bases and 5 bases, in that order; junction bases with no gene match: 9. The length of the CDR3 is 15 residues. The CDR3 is CASEDYRGNNSPLHF. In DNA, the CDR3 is TGTGCCAGCGAGGATTACAGGGGTAATAATTCACCCCTCCACTTT.

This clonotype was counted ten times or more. CDR3 in amino acids: CASSSTGTGTGNTIYF. The CDR3 nucleotides are TGTGCCAGCAGTTCAACCGGGACAGGGACGGGAAACACCATATATTTT. This chain connects TRBV28 to TRBJ1-3; TRBD1 agrees at 9 bases. CDR1 and CDR2 (germline): MDHEN, SYDVKM. J gave up 4 bases and V 4 bases, and 8 bases lay outside the gene matches. This CDR3 is 16 amino acids long. Complete variable domain (other parts from reference TRBV28 and TRBJ1-3): DVKVTQSSRYLVKRTGEKVFLECVQDMDHENMFWYRQDPGLGLRLIYFSYDVKMKEKGDIPEGYSVSREKKERFSLILESASTNQTSMYLCASSSTGTGTGNTIYFGEGSWLTVV.

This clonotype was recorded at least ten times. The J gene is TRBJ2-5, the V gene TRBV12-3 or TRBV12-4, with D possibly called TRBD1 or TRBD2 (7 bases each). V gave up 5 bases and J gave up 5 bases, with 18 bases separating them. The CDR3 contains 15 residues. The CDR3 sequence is CASSKNRGGGETQYF. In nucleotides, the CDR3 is TGTGCCAGCAGTAAAAACAGGGGAGGGGGGGAGACCCAGTACTTC.